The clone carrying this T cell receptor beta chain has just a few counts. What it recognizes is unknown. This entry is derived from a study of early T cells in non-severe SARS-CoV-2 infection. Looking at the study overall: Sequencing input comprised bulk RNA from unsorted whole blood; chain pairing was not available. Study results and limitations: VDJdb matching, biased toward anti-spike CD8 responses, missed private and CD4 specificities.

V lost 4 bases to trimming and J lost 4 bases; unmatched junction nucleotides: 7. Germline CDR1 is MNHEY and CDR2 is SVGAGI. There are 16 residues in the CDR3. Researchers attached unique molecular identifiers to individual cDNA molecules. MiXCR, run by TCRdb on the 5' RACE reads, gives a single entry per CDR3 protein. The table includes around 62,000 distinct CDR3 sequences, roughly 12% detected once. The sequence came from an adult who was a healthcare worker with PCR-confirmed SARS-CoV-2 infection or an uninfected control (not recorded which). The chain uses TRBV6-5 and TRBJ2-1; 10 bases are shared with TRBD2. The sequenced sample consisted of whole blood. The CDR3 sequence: CASSLLAGRRYNEQFF. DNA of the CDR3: TGTGCCAGCAGTTTACTAGCGGGACGGAGGTACAATGAGCAGTTCTTC.